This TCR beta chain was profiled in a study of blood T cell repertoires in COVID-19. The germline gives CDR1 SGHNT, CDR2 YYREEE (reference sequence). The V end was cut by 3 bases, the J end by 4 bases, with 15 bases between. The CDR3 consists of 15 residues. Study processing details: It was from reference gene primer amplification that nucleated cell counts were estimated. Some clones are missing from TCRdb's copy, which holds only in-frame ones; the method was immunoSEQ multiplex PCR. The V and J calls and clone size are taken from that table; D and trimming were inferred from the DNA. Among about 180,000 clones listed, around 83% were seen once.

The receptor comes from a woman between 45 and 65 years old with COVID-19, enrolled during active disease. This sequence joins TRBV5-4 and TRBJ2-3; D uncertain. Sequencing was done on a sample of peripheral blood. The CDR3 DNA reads TGTGCCAGCAGCTCTCCCCCTACGGTGGCAGATACGCAGTATTTT. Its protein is CASSSPPTVADTQYF.